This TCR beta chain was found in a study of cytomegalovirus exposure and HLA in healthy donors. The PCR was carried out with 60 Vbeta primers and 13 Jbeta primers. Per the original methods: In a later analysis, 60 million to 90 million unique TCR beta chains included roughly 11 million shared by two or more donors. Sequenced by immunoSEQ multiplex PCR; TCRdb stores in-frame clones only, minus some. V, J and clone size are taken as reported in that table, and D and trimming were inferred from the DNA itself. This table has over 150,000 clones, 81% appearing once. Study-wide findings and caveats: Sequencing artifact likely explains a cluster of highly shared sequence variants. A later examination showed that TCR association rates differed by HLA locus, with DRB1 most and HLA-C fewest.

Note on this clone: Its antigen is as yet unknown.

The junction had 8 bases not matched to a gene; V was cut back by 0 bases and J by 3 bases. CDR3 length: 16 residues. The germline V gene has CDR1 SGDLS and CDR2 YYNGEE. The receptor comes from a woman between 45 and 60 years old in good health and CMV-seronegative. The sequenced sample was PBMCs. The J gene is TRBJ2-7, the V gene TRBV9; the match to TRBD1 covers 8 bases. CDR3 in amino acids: CASSVGQGQGVYEQYF. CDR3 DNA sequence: TGTGCCAGCAGCGTAGGCCAAGGACAGGGAGTCTACGAGCAGTACTTC.